This TCR beta chain was recorded in a study of beta chain features in type 1 diabetes. This clone was observed a few times. The antigen remains undetermined. Expressed TCRB transcripts got sequenced, as all isolated RNA was reverse transcribed. Some 3.6 million reads on average were seen across naive, central memory and regulatory T cell samples. Clones were sequenced by immunoSEQ multiplex PCR, and TCRdb holds only the in-frame ones, with some missing. Here the sample spans 680,000 or so clones, roughly an eighth being singletons. General observations from the study: In comparison with healthy donors, patients had naive, central memory and Treg TCRB repertoires that appeared more similar. People with Type 1 diabetes carried modestly yet significantly shorter TCRB CDR3s in all four CD4+ subsets. cDNA sequencing could over-represent cells with high TCR expression.

Germline assignment: CDR1 SGHNT and CDR2 YYREEE (reference sequence). The CDR3 loop spans 15 amino acids. The V segment lost 4 bases and the J segment 2 bases; nucleotides outside the gene matches: 6. V is TRBV5-4 and J is TRBJ2-3, with TRBD2 matching over 8 bases. The receptor's source is a man aged 18 to 29 with type 1 diabetes. The sequenced sample consisted of naive CD4+ T cells from blood. CDR3 amino acids: CASSLSGGATDTQYF. The CDR3 DNA is TGTGCCAGCAGCCTGAGCGGGGGCGCCACAGATACGCAGTATTTT.